One and the same sample provided the 16 T cell receptor beta chains below, sequenced in a study of human T cells and chemical hapten exposure. Time point of the sample: patch test 2, 6 weeks after DPC sensitization. The sample's treatment: therapeutic diphenylcyclopropenone sensitization with weekly scalp DPC. Each CDR3 protein gets one entry after TCRdb re-called the RACE reads with MiXCR. The table lists roughly 380,000 distinct CDR3 sequences, about 6% of them singletons. The specimen comprised whole blood, sampled in connection with sensitization to the hapten diphenylcyclopropenone (DPC). The receptors originated from a woman under 30 with alopecia areata. Some clones in this sample may be carry-over from other donors' samples.

V is TRBV11-1 and J is TRBJ2-7; D gene uncertain. The germline gives CDR1 SGHAT, CDR2 FQDESV (reference sequence). Trimming took 2 bases from V and 4 from J, leaving 9 bases between them. This CDR3 contains 13 residues. The CDR3 sequence is CASSLSDGYEQYF. DNA of the CDR3: TGTGCCAGCAGCTTATCGGACGGGTACGAGCAGTACTTC.

The chain is built from TRBV6-5 and TRBJ2-7, with TRBD2 as a possible D gene (6 bases). The CDR3 covers 12 residues. Per germline, CDR1 MNHEY and CDR2 SVGAGI. Trimming stripped 6 bases from V and 7 bases from J, with 13 bases between. The CDR3 loop is CASSRGAREQYF. Written as DNA, the CDR3 is TGTGCCAGCAGCCGCGGGGCTCGGGAGCAGTACTTC.

This clonotype has at least ten counts. The chain carries TRBV5-1 and TRBJ1-1, with D uncertain. This CDR3 contains 11 residues. CDR1 is SGHRS and CDR2 is YFSETQ in the germline V gene. Trimming took off 6 bases at V and 1 base at J, with 4 bases between the two ends. In DNA, the CDR3 is TGCGCCAGCATGGGGAACACTGAAGCTTTCTTT. Its translation: CASMGNTEAFF.

The V and J genes are TRBV11-3 and TRBJ1-4, with 7 bases that match TRBD1. The CDR3 totals 15 residues. Germline CDR1 is SGHNT and CDR2 is YENEEA. The V gene end was trimmed by 5 bases and the J gene end by 5 bases; junction bases not matched to a gene: 8. The CDR3 here is CASSTLDRENEKLFF. The CDR3 bases are TGTGCCAGCAGCACCCTCGACAGGGAGAATGAAAAACTGTTTTTT.

The chain is built from TRBV3-1 and TRBJ2-1; 8 nucleotides agree with TRBD2. V dropped 4 bases and J dropped 9; count of bases not matched to a gene: 8. Germline V lookup: CDR1 LGHDT, CDR2 YNNKEL (reference sequence). CDR3 length equals 14 residues. The CDR3 region has the DNA TGTGCCAGCAGCCTAAGCGGGGGCCGAGGTGAGCAGTTCTTC. It is translated as CASSLSGGRGEQFF.

There are many counts of this clonotype. The chain couples TRBV9 to TRBJ1-6; 7 bases fit TRBD1. The CDR3 contains 15 residues. Germline V CDR1 and CDR2: SGDLS, YYNGEE. Trimming at V came to 4 bases and at J to 14 bases, leaving 15 bases not matched to a gene. This chain's CDR3 is CASSLTDRPSLSLHF. CDR3 in DNA: TGTGCCAGCAGCCTAACGGACAGGCCGAGTCTATCCCTCCACTTT.

The sample holds many counts of this clonotype. The chain uses TRBV7-9 and TRBJ1-6, with a possible D match to TRBD1 (5 bases). The CDR3 consists of 17 residues. Germline V lookup: CDR1 SEHNR, CDR2 FQNEAQ (reference sequence). V lost 5 bases, J lost 5 bases, and 19 bases lay in between. CDR3 in amino acids: CASSPLAGNIHNSPLHF. The CDR3 region has the DNA TGTGCCAGCAGCCCATTGGCAGGGAACATCCATAATTCACCCCTCCACTTT.

The chain links TRBV29-1 to TRBJ1-3; the D gene is possibly TRBD1 (5 bases). CDR1 is SQVTM, CDR2 ANQGSEA, per germline. Trimming took 6 bases from V and 0 from J, leaving 9 bases between them. There are 13 residues in the CDR3. The CDR3 reads CSVKGSSGNTIYF. In nucleotides, the CDR3 is TGCAGCGTAAAGGGGAGCTCTGGAAACACCATATATTTT.

Ten or more counts support this clonotype. The CDR3 loop reads CASSLERGGNTIYF. In DNA, the CDR3 is TGTGCCAGCAGCTTAGAGAGGGGCGGAAACACCATATATTTT. This chain links TRBV7-2 with TRBJ1-3, with D tentatively TRBD1 (5 bases). CDR1 SGHTA and CDR2 FQGNSA come from the germline V gene. CDR3 length: 14 residues. The ends were cut back, 1 base at V and 4 bases at J, with 8 bases in the middle.

In its sample, this clonotype was seen many times. CDR3 amino acids: CASSDIYRSYGYTF. The DNA of the CDR3 is TGTGCCAGCAGTGATATTTACAGATCCTATGGCTACACCTTC. V usage is TRBV6-1 and J usage is TRBJ1-2, with D hard to call. This CDR3 comprises 14 residues. Germline V lookup: CDR1 MNHNS, CDR2 SASEGT. The germline V and J ends were trimmed by 3 bases and 4 bases, with 12 bases remaining between them.

This clonotype was detected only a few times. V is TRBV5-1 and J is TRBJ1-2, with D perhaps TRBD1 (6 bases). The CDR3 totals 14 residues. Trimming stripped 3 bases from V and 8 bases from J, with 17 bases between. CDR1 is SGHRS, CDR2 YFSETQ, per germline. The chain's CDR3 is CASSSSSGEEGYTF. The CDR3, as DNA: TGCGCCAGCAGCTCCAGCTCAGGGGAAGAGGGCTACACCTTC.

The sample holds many counts of this clonotype. This chain uses TRBV14 with TRBJ2-1, with D possibly being TRBD1 (5 bases). Trimming cost V 0 bases and J 4 bases, with 19 bases left between them. The CDR3 is 18 residues long. Germline V CDR1 and CDR2: SGHDN, FVKESK. The CDR3 sequence: CASSQEEPDSEFYNEQFF. CDR3 in DNA: TGTGCCAGCAGCCAAGAGGAGCCAGACAGTGAATTTTACAATGAGCAGTTCTTC.

The rearrangement links TRBV27 to TRBJ2-3, with TRBD2 matching 11 bases. Germline V lookup: CDR1 MNHEY, CDR2 SMNVEV (reference sequence). Trimming cost V 6 bases and J 3 bases; bases outside gene matches: 14. The CDR3 is made up of 18 amino acids. The CDR3 here is CASRETSGVFGLTDTQYF. CDR3 nucleotides: TGTGCCAGCAGGGAGACTAGCGGGGTCTTCGGGTTGACAGATACGCAGTATTTT.

This clonotype was found many times. The chain has TRBV7-2 and TRBJ1-2; 8 positions agree with TRBD1. V lost 1 base, J lost 5 bases, and 3 bases stayed unmatched. Germline assignment: CDR1 SGHTA and CDR2 FQGNSA. The CDR3 consists of 14 residues. The CDR3 loop reads CASSLVGTGYGYTF. CDR3 DNA: TGTGCCAGCAGCTTAGTGGGGACAGGTTATGGCTACACCTTC.

This clonotype was detected only a few times. J is TRBJ2-7 and V is TRBV11-2; D is perhaps TRBD1 (5 bases). The CDR3 length is 16 residues. V lost 1 base and J 0 bases, leaving 13 bases between the germline ends. The germline V gene has CDR1 SGHAT and CDR2 FQNNGV. CDR3 amino acids: CASSLGHRPSSYEQYF. CDR3 sequence (DNA): TGTGCCAGCAGCTTAGGGCACAGGCCGAGCTCCTACGAGCAGTACTTC.

In this sample, this clonotype turned up many times. This chain connects TRBV6-2 or TRBV6-3 to TRBJ1-5; 12 nucleotides agree with TRBD1. The CDR3 contains 14 residues. CDR1 MNHEY and CDR2 SVGEGT come from the germline V gene. Losses at the gene ends were 6 bases for V and 7 bases for J; bases not matched to a gene: 4. CDR3 nucleotide sequence: TGTGCCAGCAGGGGGACAGGGGGCGAGCAGCCCCAGCATTTT. It yields the protein CASRGTGGEQPQHF.